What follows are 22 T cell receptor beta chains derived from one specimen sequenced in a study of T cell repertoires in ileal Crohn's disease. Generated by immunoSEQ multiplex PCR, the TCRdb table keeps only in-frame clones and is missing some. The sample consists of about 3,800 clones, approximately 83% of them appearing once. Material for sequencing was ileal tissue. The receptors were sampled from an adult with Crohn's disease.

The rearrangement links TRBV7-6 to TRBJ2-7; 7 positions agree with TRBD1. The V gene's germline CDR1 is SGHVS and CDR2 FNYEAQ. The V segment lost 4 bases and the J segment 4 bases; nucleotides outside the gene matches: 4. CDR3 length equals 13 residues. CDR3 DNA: TGTGCCAGCAGCTCTAACAGGGGTTACGAGCAGTACTTC. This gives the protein CASSSNRGYEQYF. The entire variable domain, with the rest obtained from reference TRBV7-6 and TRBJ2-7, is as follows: GAGVSQSPRYKVTKRGQDVALRCDPISGHVSLYWYRQALGQGPEFLTYFNYEAQQDKSGLPNDRFSAERPEGSISTLTIQRTEQRDSAMYRCASSSNRGYEQYFGPGTRLTVT.

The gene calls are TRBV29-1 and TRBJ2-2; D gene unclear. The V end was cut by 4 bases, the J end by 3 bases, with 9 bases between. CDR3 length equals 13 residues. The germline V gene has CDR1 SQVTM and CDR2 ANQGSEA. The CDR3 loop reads CSVVVGYTGELFF. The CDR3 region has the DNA TGCAGCGTTGTTGTCGGTTACACCGGGGAGCTGTTTTTT.

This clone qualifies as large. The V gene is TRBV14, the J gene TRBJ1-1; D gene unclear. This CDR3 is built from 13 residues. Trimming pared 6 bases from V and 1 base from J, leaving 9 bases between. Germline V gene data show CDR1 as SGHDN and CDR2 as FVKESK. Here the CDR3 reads CASSLTPNTEAFF. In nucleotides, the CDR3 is TGTGCCAGCAGTCTTACACCGAACACTGAAGCTTTCTTT.

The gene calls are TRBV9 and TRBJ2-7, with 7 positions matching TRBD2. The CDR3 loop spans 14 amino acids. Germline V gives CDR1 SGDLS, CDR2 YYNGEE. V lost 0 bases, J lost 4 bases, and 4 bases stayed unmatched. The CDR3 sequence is CASSVGSSGYEQYF. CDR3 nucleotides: TGTGCCAGCAGCGTAGGTAGTAGCGGGTACGAGCAGTACTTC. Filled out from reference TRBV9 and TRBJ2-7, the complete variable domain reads DSGVTQTPKHLITATGQRVTLRCSPRSGDLSVYWYQQSLDQGLQFLIQYYNGEERAKGNILERFSAQQFPDLHSELNLSSLELGDSALYFCASSVGSSGYEQYFGPGTRLTVT.

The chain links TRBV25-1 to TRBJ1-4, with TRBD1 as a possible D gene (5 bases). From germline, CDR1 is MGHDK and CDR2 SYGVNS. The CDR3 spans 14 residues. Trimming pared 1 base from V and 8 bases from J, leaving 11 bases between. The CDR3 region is CASSESGSGEKLFF. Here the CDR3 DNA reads TGTGCCAGCAGTGAATCTGGGTCAGGGGAAAAACTGTTTTTT.

The CDR3 region has the DNA TGTGCCAGCAGCTTAGCGCATGGACAGCACACAGATACGCAGTATTTT. This translates into CASSLAHGQHTDTQYF. V usage is TRBV7-9 and J usage is TRBJ2-3; TRBD1 is a possible D gene (6 bases). Germline CDR1 reads SEHNR; CDR2 reads FQNEAQ (reference sequence). With 0 bases removed from V and 2 bases from J, the gap between germline ends came to 12 bases. The CDR3 consists of 16 residues.

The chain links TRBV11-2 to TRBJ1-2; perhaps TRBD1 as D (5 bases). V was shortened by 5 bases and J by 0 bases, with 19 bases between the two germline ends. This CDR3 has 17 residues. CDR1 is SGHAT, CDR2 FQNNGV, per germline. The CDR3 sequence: CASSVRGTVTANYGYTF. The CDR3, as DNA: TGTGCCAGCAGCGTTCGGGGGACCGTGACGGCTAACTATGGCTACACCTTC.

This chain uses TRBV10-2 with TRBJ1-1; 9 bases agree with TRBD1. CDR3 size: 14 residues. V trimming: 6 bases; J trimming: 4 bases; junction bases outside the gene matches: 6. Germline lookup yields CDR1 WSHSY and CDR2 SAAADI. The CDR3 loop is CASSRGQGLTEAFF. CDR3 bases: TGCGCCAGCAGCCGCGGACAGGGGCTCACTGAAGCTTTCTTT.

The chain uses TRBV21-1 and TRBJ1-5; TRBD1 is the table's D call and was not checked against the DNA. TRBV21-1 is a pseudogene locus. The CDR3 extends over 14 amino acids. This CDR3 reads CASSKRQGDQPQHF. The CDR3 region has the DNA TGTGCCAGCAGCAAACGACAGGGGGATCAGCCCCAGCATTTT.

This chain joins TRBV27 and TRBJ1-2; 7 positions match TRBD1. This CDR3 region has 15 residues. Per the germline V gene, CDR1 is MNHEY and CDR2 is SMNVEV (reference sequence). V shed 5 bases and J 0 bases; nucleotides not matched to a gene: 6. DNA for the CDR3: TGTGCCAGCAGTCCTGGGGACAGACCTAACTATGGCTACACCTTC. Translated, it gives CASSPGDRPNYGYTF.

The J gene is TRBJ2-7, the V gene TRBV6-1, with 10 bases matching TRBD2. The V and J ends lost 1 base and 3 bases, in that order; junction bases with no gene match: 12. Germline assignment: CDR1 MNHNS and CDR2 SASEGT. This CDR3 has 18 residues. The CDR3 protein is CASSEEVAGGAGIYEQYF. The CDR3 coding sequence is TGTGCCAGCAGTGAAGAAGTAGCGGGGGGTGCGGGAATCTACGAGCAGTACTTC.

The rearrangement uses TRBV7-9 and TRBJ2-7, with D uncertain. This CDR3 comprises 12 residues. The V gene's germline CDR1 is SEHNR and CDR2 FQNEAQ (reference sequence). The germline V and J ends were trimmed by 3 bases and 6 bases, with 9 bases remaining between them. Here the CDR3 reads CASSFEVGEQYF. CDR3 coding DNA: TGTGCCAGCAGCTTCGAGGTTGGCGAGCAGTACTTC.

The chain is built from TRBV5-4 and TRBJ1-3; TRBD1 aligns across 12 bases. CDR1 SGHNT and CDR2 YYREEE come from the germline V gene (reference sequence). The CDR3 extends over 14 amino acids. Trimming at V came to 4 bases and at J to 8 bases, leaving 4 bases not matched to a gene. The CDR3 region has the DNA TGTGCCAGCAGCCCGGGACAGGGGGCAGACACCATATATTTT. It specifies CASSPGQGADTIYF.

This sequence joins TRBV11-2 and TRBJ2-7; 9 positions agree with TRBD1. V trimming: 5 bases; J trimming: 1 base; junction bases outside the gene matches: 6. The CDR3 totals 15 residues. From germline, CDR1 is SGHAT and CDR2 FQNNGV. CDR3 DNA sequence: TGTGCCAGCAGCCGGGGACAGGGACGATCCTACGAGCAGTACTTC. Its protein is CASSRGQGRSYEQYF.

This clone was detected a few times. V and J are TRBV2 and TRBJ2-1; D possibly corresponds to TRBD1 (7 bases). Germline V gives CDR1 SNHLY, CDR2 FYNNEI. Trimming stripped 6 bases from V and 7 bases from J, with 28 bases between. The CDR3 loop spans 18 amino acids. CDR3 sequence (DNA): TGTGCCAGCAGGGTCCCCTCGGGGGCAGGGGGTAATGCGAATGAGCAGTTCTTC. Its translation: CASRVPSGAGGNANEQFF.

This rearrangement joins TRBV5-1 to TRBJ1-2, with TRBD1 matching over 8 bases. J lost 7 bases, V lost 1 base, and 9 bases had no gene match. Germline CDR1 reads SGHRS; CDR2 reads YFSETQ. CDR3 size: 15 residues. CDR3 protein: CASSLSGQGASGYTF. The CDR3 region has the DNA TGCGCCAGCAGCTTGTCTGGGCAGGGGGCTAGTGGCTACACCTTC.

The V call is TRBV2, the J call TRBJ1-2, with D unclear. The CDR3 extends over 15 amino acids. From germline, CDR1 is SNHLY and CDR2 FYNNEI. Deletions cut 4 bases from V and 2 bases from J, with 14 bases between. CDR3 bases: TGTGCCAGCAGTGTAGAACTCTCGGGGAACTATGGCTACACCTTC. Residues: CASSVELSGNYGYTF.

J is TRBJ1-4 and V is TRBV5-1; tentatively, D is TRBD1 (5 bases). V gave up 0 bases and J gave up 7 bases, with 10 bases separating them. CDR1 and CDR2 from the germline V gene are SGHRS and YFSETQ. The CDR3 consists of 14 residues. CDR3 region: CASSLAGGLEKLFF. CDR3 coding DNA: TGCGCCAGCAGCTTGGCCGGGGGTCTTGAAAAACTGTTTTTT.

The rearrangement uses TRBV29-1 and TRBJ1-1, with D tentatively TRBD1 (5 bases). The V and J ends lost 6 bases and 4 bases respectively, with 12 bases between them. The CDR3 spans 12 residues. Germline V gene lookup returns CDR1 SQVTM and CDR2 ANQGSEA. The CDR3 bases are TGCAGCGTCCTCGTGGGGGGCACTGAAGCTTTCTTT. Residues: CSVLVGGTEAFF.

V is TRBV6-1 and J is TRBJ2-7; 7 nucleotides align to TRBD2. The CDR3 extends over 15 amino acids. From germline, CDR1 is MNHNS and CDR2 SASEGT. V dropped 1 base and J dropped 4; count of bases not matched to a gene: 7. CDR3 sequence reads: CASSEVLGRGYEQYF. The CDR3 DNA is TGTGCCAGCAGTGAAGTCCTGGGGAGGGGTTACGAGCAGTACTTC.

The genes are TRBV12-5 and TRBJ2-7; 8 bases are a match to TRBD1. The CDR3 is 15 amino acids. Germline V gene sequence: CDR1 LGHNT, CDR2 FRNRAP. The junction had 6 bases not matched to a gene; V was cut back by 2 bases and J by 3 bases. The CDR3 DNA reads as TGTGCTAGTGGTTTGTTAGGGACAGGAGTCTACGAGCAGTACTTC. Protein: CASGLLGTGVYEQYF.

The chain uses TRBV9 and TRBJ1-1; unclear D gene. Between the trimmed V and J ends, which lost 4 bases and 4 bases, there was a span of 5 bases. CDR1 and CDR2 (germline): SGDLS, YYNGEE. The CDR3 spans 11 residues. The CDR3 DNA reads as TGTGCCAGCAGCCCCAGCACTGAAGCTTTCTTT. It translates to CASSPSTEAFF. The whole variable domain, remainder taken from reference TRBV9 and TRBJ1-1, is DSGVTQTPKHLITATGQRVTLRCSPRSGDLSVYWYQQSLDQGLQFLIQYYNGEERAKGNILERFSAQQFPDLHSELNLSSLELGDSALYFCASSPSTEAFFGQGTRLTVV.